This T cell receptor beta chain was captured by sequencing in a study of technical replicates of blood from four donors. The CDR3 is made up of 15 amino acids. The V segment lost 1 base and the J segment 4 bases; nucleotides outside the gene matches: 0. Germline values: CDR1 SGHDN, CDR2 FVKESK. Data came from immunoSEQ multiplex PCR; TCRdb stores just in-frame clones and leaves some out. The data hold just over 95,000 clones, with more than 90% observed a single time. The receptor comes from a human donor in good health. Sequencing was carried out using T cells isolated from PBMCs. This sequence joins TRBV14 and TRBJ2-1; 11 positions agree with TRBD2. The CDR3 sequence is CASSQVAGGYNEQFF. CDR3 coding DNA: TGTGCCAGCAGCCAAGTAGCGGGAGGGTACAATGAGCAGTTCTTC.